This T cell receptor beta chain was retrieved from a study of post-analysis software for immune sequencing data. The study's findings and limits: In patients, TRBV5-6, TRBV5-1 and TRBV20-1 belonged to about five TRBV segments found more frequently than in controls.

The TCR beta cDNA libraries contained unique molecular identifiers. TCRdb passed the PCR reads through MiXCR, listing each CDR3 protein once. Of fewer than 600,000 distinct CDR3 sequences listed, roughly 45% are singletons. V trimming: 5 bases; J trimming: 3 bases; junction bases outside the gene matches: 6. The germline gives CDR1 SQVTM, CDR2 ANQGSEA. This CDR3 has 13 residues. The sample holds a few counts of this clonotype. Its specificity is not known. Sequences were obtained from blood. The chain recombines TRBV29-1 with TRBJ2-7, with 8 bases matching TRBD1. The TCR comes from a girl aged 5-17 years with multiple sclerosis. This chain's CDR3 is CSVLQGDDYEQYF. The CDR3 nucleotides are TGCAGCGTTCTACAGGGGGATGACTACGAGCAGTACTTC.